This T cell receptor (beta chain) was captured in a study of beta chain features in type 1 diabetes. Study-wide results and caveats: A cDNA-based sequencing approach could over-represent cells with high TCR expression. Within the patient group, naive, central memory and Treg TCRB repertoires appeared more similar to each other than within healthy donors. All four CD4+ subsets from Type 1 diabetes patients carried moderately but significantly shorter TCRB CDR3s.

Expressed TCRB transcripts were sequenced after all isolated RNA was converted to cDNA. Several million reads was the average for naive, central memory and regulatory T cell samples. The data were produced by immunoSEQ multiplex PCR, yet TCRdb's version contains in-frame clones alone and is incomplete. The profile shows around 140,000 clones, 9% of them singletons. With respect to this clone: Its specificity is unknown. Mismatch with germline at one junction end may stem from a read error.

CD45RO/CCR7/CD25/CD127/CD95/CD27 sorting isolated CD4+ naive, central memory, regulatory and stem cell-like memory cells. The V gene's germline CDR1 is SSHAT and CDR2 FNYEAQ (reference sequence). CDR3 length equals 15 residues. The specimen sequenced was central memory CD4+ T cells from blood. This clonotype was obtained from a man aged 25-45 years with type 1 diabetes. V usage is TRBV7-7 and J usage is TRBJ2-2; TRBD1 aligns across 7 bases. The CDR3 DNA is TGTGCTAGCAGCGCACAGGGGCCCCCCGGCGGGGAGCTGTTTTTT. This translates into CASSAQGPPGGELFF.